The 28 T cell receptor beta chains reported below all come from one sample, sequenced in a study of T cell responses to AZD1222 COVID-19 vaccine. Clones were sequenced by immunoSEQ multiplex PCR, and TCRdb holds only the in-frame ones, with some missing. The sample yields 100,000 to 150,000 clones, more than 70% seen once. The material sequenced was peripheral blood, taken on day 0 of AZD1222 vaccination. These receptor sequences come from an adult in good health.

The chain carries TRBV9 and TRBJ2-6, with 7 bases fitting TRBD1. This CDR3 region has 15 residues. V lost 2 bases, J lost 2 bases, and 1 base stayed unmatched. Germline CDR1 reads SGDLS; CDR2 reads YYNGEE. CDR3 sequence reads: CASSVDRAGANVLTF. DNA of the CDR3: TGTGCCAGCAGCGTCGACAGGGCTGGGGCCAACGTCCTGACTTTC.

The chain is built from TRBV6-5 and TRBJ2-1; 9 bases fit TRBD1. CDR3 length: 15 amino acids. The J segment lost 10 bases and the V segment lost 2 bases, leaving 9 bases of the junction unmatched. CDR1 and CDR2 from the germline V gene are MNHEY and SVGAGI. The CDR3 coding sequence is TGTGCCAGCAGTTACGAGAGGACAGGGGCCAGGGAGCAGTTCTTC. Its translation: CASSYERTGAREQFF.

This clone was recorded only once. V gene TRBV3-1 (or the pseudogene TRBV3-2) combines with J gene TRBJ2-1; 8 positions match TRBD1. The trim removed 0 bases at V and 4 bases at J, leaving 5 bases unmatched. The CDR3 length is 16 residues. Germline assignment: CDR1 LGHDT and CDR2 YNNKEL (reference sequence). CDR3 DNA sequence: TGTGCCAGCAGCCAAGATGAGACAGGGGTATACAATGAGCAGTTCTTC. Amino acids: CASSQDETGVYNEQFF.

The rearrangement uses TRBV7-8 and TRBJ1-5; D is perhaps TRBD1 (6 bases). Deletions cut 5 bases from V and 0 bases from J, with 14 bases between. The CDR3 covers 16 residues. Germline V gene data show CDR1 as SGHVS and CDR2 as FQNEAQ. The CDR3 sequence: CASSSYRVYSNQPQHF. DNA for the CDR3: TGTGCCAGCAGCAGCTACAGGGTCTATAGCAATCAGCCCCAGCATTTT.

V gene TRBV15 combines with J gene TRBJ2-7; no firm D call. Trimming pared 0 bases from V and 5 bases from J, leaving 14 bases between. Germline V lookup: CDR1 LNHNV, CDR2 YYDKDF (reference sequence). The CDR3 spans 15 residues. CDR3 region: CATSREGGARDEQYF. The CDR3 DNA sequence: TGTGCCACCAGCAGAGAAGGCGGAGCAAGGGACGAGCAGTACTTC. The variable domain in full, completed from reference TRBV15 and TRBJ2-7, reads DAMVIQNPRYQVTQFGKPVTLSCSQTLNHNVMYWYQQKSSQAPKLLFHYYDKDFNNEADTPDNFQSRRPNTSFCFLDIRSPGLGDTAMYLCATSREGGARDEQYFGPGTRLTVT.

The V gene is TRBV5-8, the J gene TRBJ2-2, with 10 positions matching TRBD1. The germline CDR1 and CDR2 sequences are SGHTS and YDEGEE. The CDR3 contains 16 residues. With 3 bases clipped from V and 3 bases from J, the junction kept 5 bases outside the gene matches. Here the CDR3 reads CASSSKTGGYTGELFF. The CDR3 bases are TGTGCCAGCAGCTCCAAGACAGGGGGCTACACCGGGGAGCTGTTTTTT.

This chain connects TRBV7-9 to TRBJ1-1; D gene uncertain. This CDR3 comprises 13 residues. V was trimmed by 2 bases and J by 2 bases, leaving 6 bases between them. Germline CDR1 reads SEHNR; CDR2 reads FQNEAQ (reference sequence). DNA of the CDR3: TGTGCCAGCAGCTTACAACTAAACACTGAAGCTTTCTTT. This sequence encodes CASSLQLNTEAFF. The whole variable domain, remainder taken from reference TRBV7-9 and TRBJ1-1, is DTGVSQNPRHKITKRGQNVTFRCDPISEHNRLYWYRQTLGQGPEFLTYFQNEAQLEKSRLLSDRFSAERPKGSFSTLEIQRTEQGDSAMYLCASSLQLNTEAFFGQGTRLTVV.

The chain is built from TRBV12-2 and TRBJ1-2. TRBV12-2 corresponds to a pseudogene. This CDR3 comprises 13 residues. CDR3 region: CASRLGKGHGYTF. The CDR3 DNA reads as TGTGCAAGTCGCTTAGGGAAGGGCCATGGCTACACCTTC.

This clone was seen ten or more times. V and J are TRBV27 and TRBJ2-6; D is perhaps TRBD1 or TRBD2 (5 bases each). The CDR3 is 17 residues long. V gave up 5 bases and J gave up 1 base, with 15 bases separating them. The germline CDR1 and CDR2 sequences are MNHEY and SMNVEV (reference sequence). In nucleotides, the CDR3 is TGTGCCAGCAGTCCAGGGACGAGGAGGTCTGGGGCCAACGTCCTGACTTTC. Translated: CASSPGTRRSGANVLTF.

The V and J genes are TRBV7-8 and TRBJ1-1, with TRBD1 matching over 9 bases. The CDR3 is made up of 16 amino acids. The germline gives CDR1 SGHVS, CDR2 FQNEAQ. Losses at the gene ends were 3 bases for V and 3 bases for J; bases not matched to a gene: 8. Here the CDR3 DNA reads TGTGCCAGCAGCTTTGGACAGGGGATATTCTACACTGAAGCTTTCTTT. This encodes CASSFGQGIFYTEAFF. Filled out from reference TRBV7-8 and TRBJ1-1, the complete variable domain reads GAGVSQSPRYKVAKRGQDVALRCDPISGHVSLFWYQQALGQGPEFLTYFQNEAQLDKSGLPSDRFFAERPEGSVSTLKIQRTQQEDSAVYLCASSFGQGIFYTEAFFGQGTRLTVV.

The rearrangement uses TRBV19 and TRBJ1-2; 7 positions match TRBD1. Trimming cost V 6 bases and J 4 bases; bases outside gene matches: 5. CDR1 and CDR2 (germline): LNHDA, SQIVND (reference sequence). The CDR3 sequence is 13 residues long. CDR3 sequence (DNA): TGTGCCAGTAGGGGAGACAGGGCCTATGGCTACACCTTC. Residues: CASRGDRAYGYTF.

The CDR3 DNA follows: TGTGCCAGCACCTCCCTCGGATCTACAACCGGGACAGATCTTTTGTATGAGCAGTTCTTC. This codes for CASTSLGSTTGTDLLYEQFF. The chain uses TRBV6-4 and TRBJ2-1, with 7 positions matching TRBD1. The CDR3 spans 20 residues. Germline V lookup: CDR1 MRHNA, CDR2 SNTAGT. Unmatched junction bases numbered 29, after V lost 7 bases and J lost 8 bases.

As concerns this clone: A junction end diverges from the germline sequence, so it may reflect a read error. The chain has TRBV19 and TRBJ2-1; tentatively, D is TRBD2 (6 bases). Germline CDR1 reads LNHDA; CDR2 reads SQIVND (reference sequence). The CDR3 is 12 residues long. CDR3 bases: TGTGCCAGCAGTAGCGGAGCCAATGAGCAGTTCTTC. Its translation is CASSSGANEQFF.

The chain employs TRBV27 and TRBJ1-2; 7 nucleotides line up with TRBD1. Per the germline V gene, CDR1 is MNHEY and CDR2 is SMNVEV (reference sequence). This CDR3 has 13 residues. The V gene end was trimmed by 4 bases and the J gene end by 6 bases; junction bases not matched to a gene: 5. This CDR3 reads CASSSEGADGYTF. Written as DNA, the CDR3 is TGTGCCAGCAGTTCAGAGGGGGCTGATGGCTACACCTTC.

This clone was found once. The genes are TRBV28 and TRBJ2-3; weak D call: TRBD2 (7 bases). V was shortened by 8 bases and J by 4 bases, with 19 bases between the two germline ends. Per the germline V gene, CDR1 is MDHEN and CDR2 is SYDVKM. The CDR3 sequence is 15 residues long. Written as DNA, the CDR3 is TGTGCCAGCTTGGGGGGGCGTTTTACCCCAGATACGCAGTATTTT. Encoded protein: CASLGGRFTPDTQYF.

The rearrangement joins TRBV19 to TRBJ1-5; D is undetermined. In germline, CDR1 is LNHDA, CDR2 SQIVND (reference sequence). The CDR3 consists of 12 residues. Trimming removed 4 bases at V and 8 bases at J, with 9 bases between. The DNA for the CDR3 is TGTGCCAGTAGTACCCTCCCTGAGCCCCAGCATTTT. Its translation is CASSTLPEPQHF.

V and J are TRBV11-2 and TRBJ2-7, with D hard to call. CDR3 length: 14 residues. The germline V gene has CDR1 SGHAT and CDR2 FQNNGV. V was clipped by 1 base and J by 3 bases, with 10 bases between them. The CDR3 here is CASSLGGPNYEQYF. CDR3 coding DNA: TGTGCCAGCAGCTTAGGTGGGCCTAACTACGAGCAGTACTTC. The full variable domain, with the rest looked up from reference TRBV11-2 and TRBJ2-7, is EAGVAQSPRYKIIEKRQSVAFWCNPISGHATLYWYQQILGQGPKLLIQFQNNGVVDDSQLPKDRFSAERLKGVDSTLKIQPAKLEDSAVYLCASSLGGPNYEQYFGPGTRLTVT.

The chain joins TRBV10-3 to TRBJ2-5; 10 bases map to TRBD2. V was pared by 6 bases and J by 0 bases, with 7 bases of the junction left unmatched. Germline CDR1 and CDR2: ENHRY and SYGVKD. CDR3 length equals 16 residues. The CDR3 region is CAIRASGGYYQETQYF. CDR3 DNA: TGTGCCATCAGGGCTAGCGGGGGATATTACCAAGAGACCCAGTACTTC.

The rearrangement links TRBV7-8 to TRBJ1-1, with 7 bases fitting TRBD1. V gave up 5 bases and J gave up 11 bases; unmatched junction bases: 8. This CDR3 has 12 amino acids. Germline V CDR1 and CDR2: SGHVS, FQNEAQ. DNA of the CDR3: TGTGCCAGCAGCGAGGACAGGCGGAAGGCTTTCTTT. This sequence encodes CASSEDRRKAFF. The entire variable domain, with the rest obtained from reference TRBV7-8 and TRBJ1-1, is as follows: GAGVSQSPRYKVAKRGQDVALRCDPISGHVSLFWYQQALGQGPEFLTYFQNEAQLDKSGLPSDRFFAERPEGSVSTLKIQRTQQEDSAVYLCASSEDRRKAFFGQGTRLTVV.

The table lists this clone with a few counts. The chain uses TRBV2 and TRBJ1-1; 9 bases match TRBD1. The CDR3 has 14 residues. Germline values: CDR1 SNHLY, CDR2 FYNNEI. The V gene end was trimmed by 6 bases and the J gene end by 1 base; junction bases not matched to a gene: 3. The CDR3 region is CASREGQGNTEAFF. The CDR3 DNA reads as TGTGCCAGCAGAGAGGGACAGGGGAACACTGAAGCTTTCTTT.

The CDR3 here is CATSLILAGGINEQFF. The CDR3 bases are TGTGCCACCAGCCTAATCCTAGCGGGGGGCATCAATGAGCAGTTCTTC. The V and J genes are TRBV15 and TRBJ2-1; 11 bases agree with TRBD2. The CDR3 sequence is 16 residues long. The junction had 9 bases not matched to a gene; V was cut back by 5 bases and J by 6 bases. The V gene's germline CDR1 is LNHNV and CDR2 YYDKDF (reference sequence).

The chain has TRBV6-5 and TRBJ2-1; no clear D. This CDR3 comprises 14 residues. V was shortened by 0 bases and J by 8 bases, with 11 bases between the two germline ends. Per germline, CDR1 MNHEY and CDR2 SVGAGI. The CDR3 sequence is CASSYSNRRDEQFF. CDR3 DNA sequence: TGTGCCAGCAGTTACTCTAATCGACGCGATGAGCAGTTCTTC.

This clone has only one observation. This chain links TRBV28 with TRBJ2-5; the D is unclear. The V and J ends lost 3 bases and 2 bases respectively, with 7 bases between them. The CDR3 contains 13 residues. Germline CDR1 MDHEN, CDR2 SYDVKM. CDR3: CASSFPSQETQYF. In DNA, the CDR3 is TGTGCCAGCAGTTTCCCCAGTCAAGAGACCCAGTACTTC.

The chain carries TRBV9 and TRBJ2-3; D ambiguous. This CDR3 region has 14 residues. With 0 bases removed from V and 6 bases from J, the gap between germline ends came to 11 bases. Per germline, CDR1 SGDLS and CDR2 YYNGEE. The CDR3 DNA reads TGTGCCAGCAGCGTAGAAGTAGAAGTCGATACGCAGTATTTT. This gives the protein CASSVEVEVDTQYF. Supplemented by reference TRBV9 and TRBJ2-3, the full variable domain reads DSGVTQTPKHLITATGQRVTLRCSPRSGDLSVYWYQQSLDQGLQFLIQYYNGEERAKGNILERFSAQQFPDLHSELNLSSLELGDSALYFCASSVEVEVDTQYFGPGTRLTVL.

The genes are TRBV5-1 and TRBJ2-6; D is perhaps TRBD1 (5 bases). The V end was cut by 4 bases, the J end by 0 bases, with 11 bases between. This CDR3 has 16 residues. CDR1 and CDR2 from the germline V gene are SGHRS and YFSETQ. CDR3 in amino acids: CASSTAGYSGANVLTF. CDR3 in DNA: TGCGCCAGCAGCACTGCAGGGTACTCTGGGGCCAACGTCCTGACTTTC.

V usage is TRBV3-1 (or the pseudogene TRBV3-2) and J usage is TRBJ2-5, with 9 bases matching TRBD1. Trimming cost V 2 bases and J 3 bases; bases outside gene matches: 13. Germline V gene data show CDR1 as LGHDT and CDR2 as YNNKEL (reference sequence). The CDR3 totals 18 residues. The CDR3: CASSQLPGEQGAEETQYF. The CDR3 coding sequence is TGTGCCAGCAGCCAACTACCTGGGGAACAGGGGGCCGAAGAGACCCAGTACTTC.

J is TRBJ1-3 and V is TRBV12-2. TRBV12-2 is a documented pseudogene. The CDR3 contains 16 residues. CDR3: CASRPIKGRSGNTIYF. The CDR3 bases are TGTGCAAGTCGCCCGATAAAAGGGAGGTCTGGAAACACCATATATTTT.

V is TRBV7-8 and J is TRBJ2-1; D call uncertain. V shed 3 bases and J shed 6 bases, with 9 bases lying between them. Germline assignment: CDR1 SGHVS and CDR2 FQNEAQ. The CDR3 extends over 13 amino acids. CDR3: CASSFRATNEQFF. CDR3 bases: TGTGCCAGCAGCTTCCGGGCCACCAATGAGCAGTTCTTC. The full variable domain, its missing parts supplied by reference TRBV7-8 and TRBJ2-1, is GAGVSQSPRYKVAKRGQDVALRCDPISGHVSLFWYQQALGQGPEFLTYFQNEAQLDKSGLPSDRFFAERPEGSVSTLKIQRTQQEDSAVYLCASSFRATNEQFFGPGTRLTVL.